Below, 18 T cell receptor beta chains from the same sample are listed, as sequenced in a study of tumor-infiltrating lymphocytes in primary liver carcinoma. Priming with a constant-region primer yielded TCR beta cDNA from about 480 ng total RNA. TCR beta libraries came from three nested multiplex PCR rounds using slightly modified ARM-PCR. In the first two PCR rounds, TRBV1-TRBV30 forward primers were paired with a C-beta reverse primer, and each round lasted about 9 cycles. TCRdb re-analysed the multiplex PCR reads in MiXCR, keeping a single row per CDR3 protein. Of approximately 330,000 distinct CDR3 sequences listed, roughly two thirds are singletons. Both blood RNA, taken from unsorted whole blood, and germline DNA were extracted. The sequencing input was peripheral blood. The receptor set was obtained from a man aged 35 to 55 with primary liver carcinoma and hepatitis B virus infection.

Many counts were recorded for this clonotype. The genes are TRBV11-2 and TRBJ2-3; 11 nucleotides align to TRBD2. Trimming removed 5 bases from V and 0 bases from J; junction bases left unmatched: 7. This CDR3 has 17 amino acids. Germline V lookup: CDR1 SGHAT, CDR2 FQNNGV. The CDR3 reads CASSRYRTSGSTDTQYF. The CDR3 DNA follows: TGTGCCAGCAGCAGATACCGGACTAGCGGGAGCACAGATACGCAGTATTTT.

The chain employs TRBV25-1 and TRBJ2-1; no clear D gene. CDR3 size: 15 residues. Germline-derived CDR1 and CDR2 are MGHDK and SYGVNS. V lost 7 bases, J lost 3 bases, and 16 bases lay in between. CDR3 in DNA: TGTGCCAGCATCGAAAGTGGCAGGTTCTACAATGAGCAGTTCTTC. This gives the protein CASIESGRFYNEQFF.

This clonotype has at least ten counts. This chain's CDR3 is CASSFLTSGSVTSYEQYF. CDR3 DNA: TGTGCCAGCAGTTTTTTGACTAGCGGGAGTGTAACCTCCTACGAGCAGTACTTC. J is TRBJ2-7 and V is TRBV28; 12 bases are shared with TRBD2. Trimming removed 3 bases from V and 0 bases from J; junction bases left unmatched: 9. Germline V CDR1 and CDR2: MDHEN, SYDVKM. This CDR3 contains 18 residues. The entire variable domain, with the rest obtained from reference TRBV28 and TRBJ2-7, is as follows: DVKVTQSSRYLVKRTGEKVFLECVQDMDHENMFWYRQDPGLGLRLIYFSYDVKMKEKGDIPEGYSVSREKKERFSLILESASTNQTSMYLCASSFLTSGSVTSYEQYFGPGTRLTVT.

The CDR3: CASIFTGTSWGEQFF. DNA of the CDR3: TGTGCCAGCATCTTCACCGGGACTAGCTGGGGTGAGCAGTTCTTC. The chain carries TRBV11-3 and TRBJ2-1; 9 bases align to TRBD2. Trimming took 7 bases from V and 9 from J; bases not matched to a gene: 13. Per germline, CDR1 SGHNT and CDR2 YENEEA. The CDR3 totals 15 residues.

The genes are TRBV29-1 and TRBJ1-1; possible D gene TRBD1, 5 bases. V lost 6 bases and J lost 5, with 16 bases in between. This CDR3 region has 13 residues. CDR1 is SQVTM, CDR2 ANQGSEA, per germline. The CDR3 DNA follows: TGCAGCGTCTCGAATCGGGGGGGAACTGAAGCTTTCTTT. This translates into CSVSNRGGTEAFF.

The rearrangement links TRBV6-2 or TRBV6-3 to TRBJ2-5; D unresolved. Germline CDR1 is MNHEY and CDR2 is SVGEGT. This CDR3 is 14 amino acids long. V lost 6 bases and J 7 bases, leaving 18 bases between the germline ends. The CDR3 DNA reads as TGTGCCAGCAGGAAAAGAAGGGCTACGGGGACCCAGTACTTC. This translates into CASRKRRATGTQYF.

This clonotype was found a few times. V is TRBV28 and J is TRBJ2-3, with TRBD1 matching 7 bases. Per germline, CDR1 MDHEN and CDR2 SYDVKM. V gave up 3 bases and J gave up 0 bases; unmatched junction bases: 3. The CDR3 has 15 amino acids. CDR3 bases: TGTGCCAGCAGTTTTTCGACAGGGAGCACAGATACGCAGTATTTT. It encodes CASSFSTGSTDTQYF.

Comments on this clonotype: A read error may produce the germline difference seen at one junction end. The rearrangement uses TRBV11-2 and TRBJ2-7; D gene ambiguous. CDR1 and CDR2 from the germline V gene are SGHAT and FQNNGV. There are 13 residues in the CDR3. CDR3 region: CASNLALLYKQYF. CDR3 bases: TGTGCCAGCAACTTGGCCCTCCTCTACAAGCAGTACTTC.

Comments on this clonotype: Possible read error: a much larger clone is one base away. The chain is built from TRBV12-3 or TRBV12-4 and TRBJ1-1; D is ambiguous. Trimming pared 4 bases from V and 1 base from J, leaving 4 bases between. This CDR3 contains 12 residues. The CDR3 bases are TGTGCCAGCAGTTGTGAGAACACTGAAGCTTTCTTT. It yields the protein CASSCENTEAFF.

Concerning this clonotype itself: At one of its ends the junction is not consistent with the germline gene, which may arise from a read error. The DNA for the CDR3 is TGTGCCGGCAGTCATTCAAAACTCGGGACAGCCTCCTATGGCTACACCTTC. It translates to CAGSHSKLGTASYGYTF. This chain connects TRBV6-2 or TRBV6-3 to TRBJ1-2; 7 bases match TRBD1. Per germline, CDR1 MNHEY and CDR2 SVGEGT. This CDR3 spans 17 amino acids.

J is TRBJ2-7 and V is TRBV11-2, with 9 bases lining up with TRBD1. The CDR3 is 16 residues long. The V gene end was trimmed by 4 bases and the J gene end by 9 bases; junction bases not matched to a gene: 16. The V gene's germline CDR1 is SGHAT and CDR2 FQNNGV. CDR3 sequence: CASSSIQGAIHNRQYF. CDR3 nucleotides: TGTGCCAGCAGCTCCATACAGGGGGCCATACATAACCGGCAGTACTTC.

For this clonotype: Germline and junction disagree at one end, which may indicate a read error. V and J are TRBV11-2 and TRBJ2-6; D is possibly TRBD1 (5 bases). The length of the CDR3 is 18 residues. Germline values: CDR1 SGHAT, CDR2 FQNNGV. The CDR3 DNA sequence: TGTGCCAGCAGCCCGGGCACGATCGACGCTTCTGGGGCCAACGCCCTGACTTTC. Protein sequence: CASSPGTIDASGANALTF.

This clonotype was recorded many times. This rearrangement joins TRBV4-2 to TRBJ2-7; D is possibly TRBD1 (5 bases). Trimming shortened V by 5 bases and J by 0 bases, and 8 bases separated the two germline ends. Looked up from germline, CDR1 is LGHNA and CDR2 is YNFKEQ. The CDR3 spans 13 residues. CDR3 nucleotide sequence: TGTGCCAGCAGCGGCAGGGTCTCCTACGAGCAGTACTTC. Protein: CASSGRVSYEQYF.

As concerns this clonotype: It may be a read error: a sequence one base away is much more abundant. V and J are TRBV5-4 and TRBJ2-5, with TRBD1 matching 8 bases. The V gene's germline CDR1 is SGHNT and CDR2 YYREEE (reference sequence). J lost 4 bases, V lost 6 bases, and 5 bases had no gene match. The CDR3 extends over 13 amino acids. The CDR3 DNA reads as TGTGCCAGCAAGGAGGGGACAGGAGAGACCCAGTACTTC. It codes for CASKEGTGETQYF.

As concerns this clonotype: A read error may explain this, as a much larger clone is one base away. The chain uses TRBV6-5 and TRBJ1-2; 9 nucleotides agree with TRBD1. CDR1 is MNHEY, CDR2 SVGAGI, per germline. The CDR3 totals 14 residues. CDR3 loop: CTSRSAGTGTGYTF. The CDR3 DNA reads TGTACCAGCAGATCCGCCGGGACAGGGACGGGCTACACCTTC.

The rearrangement links TRBV6-6 to TRBJ2-7; D not certain. CDR1 is MNHNY and CDR2 is SVGAGI in the germline V gene (reference sequence). Between the trimmed V and J ends, which lost 5 bases and 6 bases, there was a span of 14 bases. CDR3 length: 13 residues. The CDR3 reads CASSAIQSSEQYF. CDR3 in DNA: TGTGCCAGCAGTGCAATACAGAGCTCCGAGCAGTACTTC.

Note on this clonotype: A much bigger clone sits one base away, suggesting this may be a read error. This chain links TRBV11-3 with TRBJ2-1; 10 bases map to TRBD2. Germline CDR1 SGHNT, CDR2 YENEEA. The CDR3 loop spans 16 amino acids. Trimming cost V 2 bases and J 8 bases; bases outside gene matches: 9. The CDR3 loop is CASSLSPSGSFDEQFF. CDR3 DNA: TGTGCCAGCAGCTTATCCCCTAGCGGGAGCTTCGATGAGCAGTTCTTC.

About this clonotype: Possible read error: a much larger clone is one base away. The chain combines TRBV6-5 with TRBJ1-2; 10 bases line up with TRBD1. The length of the CDR3 is 13 residues. Germline loops: CDR1 MNHEY, CDR2 SVGAGI. The CDR3 DNA follows: TGTACCAGCAGAAGACAGGGGGCACATGGCTACACCTTC. Protein sequence: CTSRRQGAHGYTF.